This T cell receptor (beta chain) was captured by sequencing in a study of regulatory T cells in long-lasting Graves disease. Time point defined: newly diagnosed GD, antithyroid drugs for less than 3 months. Preparation of the TCR library used RNA extracted from PBMCs. Libraries of TCR beta came from iRepertoire HTBI primers plus Arm-PCR of CDR3 regions. TCRdb fed the multiplex PCR reads into MiXCR, producing one record per CDR3 protein. This repertoire shows approximately 440,000 distinct CDR3 sequences, about 16% found once; its top ten account for less than 15%. The table lists this clonotype with many counts. This CDR3 has 16 amino acids. Trimming removed 5 bases at V and 6 bases at J, with 20 bases between. These data also featured in a second study, about T cells in Graves' hyperthyroidism and ophthalmopathy.

This receptor was taken from a man aged 40-55 years with Graves disease. The chain links TRBV12-3 or TRBV12-4 to TRBJ1-5; D may be TRBD1 (6 bases). The sample in question was peripheral blood mononuclear cells (PBMCs), obtained at new diagnosis, from a patient treated with antithyroid drugs. CDR3 DNA: TGTGCCAGCAGTCCCGAAGGGGGGGTTGGGAGTCAGCCCCAGCATTTT. This translates into CASSPEGGVGSQPQHF.